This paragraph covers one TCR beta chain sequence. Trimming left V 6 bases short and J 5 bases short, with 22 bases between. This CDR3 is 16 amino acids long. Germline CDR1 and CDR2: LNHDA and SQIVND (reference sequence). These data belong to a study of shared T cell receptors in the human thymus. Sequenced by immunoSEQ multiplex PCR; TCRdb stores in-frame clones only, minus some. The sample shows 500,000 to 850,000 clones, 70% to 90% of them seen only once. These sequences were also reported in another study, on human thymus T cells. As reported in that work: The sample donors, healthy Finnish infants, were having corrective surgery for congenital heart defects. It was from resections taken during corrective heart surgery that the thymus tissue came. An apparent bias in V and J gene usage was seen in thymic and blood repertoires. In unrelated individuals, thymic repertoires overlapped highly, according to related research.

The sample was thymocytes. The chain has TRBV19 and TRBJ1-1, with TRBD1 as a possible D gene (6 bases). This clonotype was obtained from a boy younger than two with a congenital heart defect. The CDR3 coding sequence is TGTGCCAGTAGCCCCAGATCCGGGGGGCGAAGGACTGAAGCTTTCTTT. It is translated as CASSPRSGGRRTEAFF.